Each of the 9 T cell receptor beta chains below was sequenced from the same sample in a study of blood T cells in healthy people across ages. The second PCR ran roughly 6 to 11 cycles with a sample-barcoded 5' primer and J-beta primers. TCRdb re-called the 5' RACE reads with MiXCR, one entry per CDR3 protein. The sample shows over 450,000 distinct CDR3 sequences, more than 20% of them seen only once. These data also featured in a second study, about T cells of mothers and their children.

Sequenced: blood. All receptors derive from a boy between 10 and 17 years old in good health.

Worth noting for this clonotype: A read error may account for a junction end that differs from germline. The J gene is TRBJ2-2, the V gene TRBV9; 12 positions agree with TRBD2. Germline V gene data show CDR1 as SGDLS and CDR2 as YYNGEE. CDR3 size: 18 residues. This CDR3 reads CASSVALAGGRNTGELFF. The CDR3 region has the DNA TGTGCCAGCAGCGTAGCTCTAGCGGGGGGGAGGAACACTGGGGAGCTGTTTTTT.

The rearrangement joins TRBV2 to TRBJ1-2; D remains ambiguous. This CDR3 is 13 amino acids long. Germline V lookup: CDR1 SNHLY, CDR2 FYNNEI. Deletions cut 7 bases from V and 4 bases from J, with 13 bases between. The CDR3 DNA sequence: TGTGCCAGCATCCCGGGAGTCGCCTATGGCTACACCTTC. Protein: CASIPGVAYGYTF.

This clonotype was seen a few times. This chain joins TRBV24-1 and TRBJ2-5; 9 bases line up with TRBD2. Matching the DNA end better, TRBJ2-1 makes the J call doubtful. The CDR3 length is 15 residues. CDR1 is KGHDR and CDR2 is SFDVKD in the germline V gene. The CDR3 spells CATSLASGVYNEQFF. Written as DNA, the CDR3 is TGTGCCACCAGTCTGGCTAGCGGGGTCTACAATGAGCAGTTCTTC.

This clonotype was seen more than once but under ten times. The chain uses TRBV4-3 and TRBJ1-6; TRBD1 is a possible D gene (6 bases). This CDR3 has 20 residues. Trimming left V 3 bases short and J 7 bases short, with 28 bases between. CDR1 is LGHNA, CDR2 YSLEER, per germline. The CDR3 bases are TGCGCCAGCAGCCAGGAGATTGCGGGTACAGGGATAGGGCCAAATTCACCCCTCCACTTT. Its protein product is CASSQEIAGTGIGPNSPLHF.

The gene calls are TRBV30 and TRBJ2-1; 8 nucleotides align to TRBD2. CDR1 is GTSNPN, CDR2 SVGIG, per germline (reference sequence). This CDR3 spans 15 amino acids. V shed 5 bases, J shed 6 bases, and the junction held 12 bases outside the gene matches. The CDR3 DNA follows: TGTGCCTGGGGTTCCGGGACTAGTCTGCCCAATGAGCAGTTCTTC. Protein sequence: CAWGSGTSLPNEQFF.

This clonotype was seen many times. CDR3 bases: TGTGCCAGCAGAGGCGGGGGGTCCTACAATGAGCAGTTCTTC. Translated: CASRGGGSYNEQFF. This chain links TRBV7-8 with TRBJ2-1, with 8 bases matching TRBD2. Trimming cost V 6 bases and J 1 base; bases outside gene matches: 2. This CDR3 contains 14 residues. Germline V gene sequence: CDR1 SGHVS, CDR2 FQNEAQ.

This clonotype appeared a few times. The chain uses TRBV29-1 and TRBJ1-1; D is ambiguous. Germline V gene lookup returns CDR1 SQVTM and CDR2 ANQGSEA. V was clipped by 7 bases and J by 0 bases, with 6 bases between them. This CDR3 is 11 amino acids long. Here the CDR3 DNA reads TGCAGCGCCCTTATGAACACTGAAGCTTTCTTT. As protein: CSALMNTEAFF.

V usage is TRBV7-2 and J usage is TRBJ1-5; D call uncertain. The CDR3 loop spans 16 amino acids. Trimming shortened V by 1 base and J by 0 bases, and 10 bases separated the two germline ends. Germline assignment: CDR1 SGHTA and CDR2 FQGNSA. The CDR3, as DNA: TGTGCCAGCAGCTTAGTTATGGGGAATAGCAATCAGCCCCAGCATTTT. Translation gives CASSLVMGNSNQPQHF.

The chain combines TRBV3-1 with TRBJ1-6, with D perhaps TRBD1 (6 bases). The germline V and J ends were trimmed by 4 bases and 7 bases, with 14 bases remaining between them. Looked up from germline, CDR1 is LGHDT and CDR2 is YNNKEL (reference sequence). There are 15 residues in the CDR3. The CDR3 bases are TGTGCCAGCAGCCCCCCCCACAGGGCCAATTCACCCCTCCACTTT. It specifies CASSPPHRANSPLHF. Supplemented by reference TRBV3-1 and TRBJ1-6, the full variable domain reads DTAVSQTPKYLVTQMGNDKSIKCEQNLGHDTMYWYKQDSKKFLKIMFSYNNKELIINETVPNRFSPKSPDKAHLNLHINSLELGDSAVYFCASSPPHRANSPLHFGNGTRLTVT.